This passage covers 30 T cell receptor beta chains from one sample sequenced in a study of radiation and T cells in renal cell carcinoma. Time point reported: baseline pretreatment blood. Treatment noted: 15 Gy SBRT to primary tumor, nephrectomy 4 weeks later. Assay used: immunoSEQ multiplex PCR; TCRdb lists only in-frame clones, some missing. The table has about 140,000 clones, around four fifths seen once. The material sequenced was blood, taken from a patient whose treatment included radiotherapy and nephrectomy. Every receptor here comes from a woman in her 50s with renal cell carcinoma.

This clone was counted a single time. This chain links TRBV29-1 with TRBJ2-1; D may be TRBD2 (6 bases). The CDR3 contains 14 residues. V was shortened by 7 bases and J by 9 bases, with 22 bases between the two germline ends. Germline V lookup: CDR1 SQVTM, CDR2 ANQGSEA. The DNA of the CDR3 is TGCAGCGCCCAGGGACTTCTCGGTCGGGGTGAGCAGTTCTTC. Translating gives CSAQGLLGRGEQFF.

CDR3 residues: CASNRYGEGYGYTF. In nucleotides, the CDR3 is TGTGCCAGCAATCGATATGGGGAAGGGTATGGCTACACCTTC. The V gene is TRBV7-2, the J gene TRBJ1-2, with unresolved D. This CDR3 comprises 14 residues. V lost 7 bases and J lost 5, with 17 bases in between. CDR1 is SGHTA, CDR2 FQGNSA, per germline.

The chain joins TRBV4-1 to TRBJ2-7; 8 nucleotides align to TRBD1. The junction had 2 bases not matched to a gene; V was cut back by 1 base and J by 3 bases. CDR1 is MGHRA, CDR2 YSYEKL, per germline. The CDR3 sequence is 14 residues long. CDR3 protein: CASSQGDRGYEQYF. The CDR3 bases are TGCGCCAGCAGCCAAGGAGACAGGGGCTACGAGCAGTACTTC.

This clone was counted a single time. The chain uses TRBV15 and TRBJ1-5, with a tentative D call TRBD1 (5 bases). The CDR3 has 15 amino acids. Between the trimmed V and J ends, which lost 0 bases and 7 bases, there was a span of 13 bases. Germline CDR1 and CDR2: LNHNV and YYDKDF (reference sequence). The CDR3 nucleotides read TGTGCCACCAGCAGAGACAGTAATGGGGGGCAGCCCCAGCATTTT. Translated, it gives CATSRDSNGGQPQHF.

The chain links TRBV6-5 to TRBJ1-4; 8 positions agree with TRBD1. The CDR3 contains 16 residues. V lost 0 bases to trimming and J lost 4 bases; unmatched junction nucleotides: 4. The germline CDR1 and CDR2 sequences are MNHEY and SVGAGI. The CDR3, as DNA: TGTGCCAGCAGTTACTCGATACAGGGGGTTAATGAAAAACTGTTTTTT. Translated: CASSYSIQGVNEKLFF.

V is TRBV10-3 and J is TRBJ2-2; TRBD2 agrees at 7 bases. Germline V gene sequence: CDR1 ENHRY, CDR2 SYGVKD. The CDR3 length is 15 residues. J gave up 4 bases and V 6 bases, and 8 bases lay outside the gene matches. The CDR3 spells CAIRGSREGTGELFF. In DNA, the CDR3 is TGTGCCATCAGGGGGTCCAGGGAGGGCACCGGGGAGCTGTTTTTT.

V usage is TRBV5-1 and J usage is TRBJ1-1; D remains unclear. V was pared by 0 bases and J by 6 bases, with 3 bases between. The germline CDR1 and CDR2 sequences are SGHRS and YFSETQ. The CDR3 spans 11 residues. The chain's CDR3 is CASSLDAEAFF. The CDR3 nucleotides are TGCGCCAGCAGCTTGGACGCTGAAGCTTTCTTT.

The J gene is TRBJ2-7, the V gene TRBV28, with a weak D call TRBD2 (7 bases). Looked up from germline, CDR1 is MDHEN and CDR2 is SYDVKM. CDR3 length: 16 residues. V was cut by 4 bases and J by 0 bases, with 16 bases left in between. The CDR3 region is CASSSGGGSSSYEQYF. CDR3 coding DNA: TGTGCCAGCAGTTCCGGCGGGGGCTCCAGCTCCTACGAGCAGTACTTC.

This clone was observed a few times. V gene TRBV14 combines with J gene TRBJ1-1; a possible D gene is TRBD1 (6 bases). The CDR3 loop spans 13 amino acids. Looked up from germline, CDR1 is SGHDN and CDR2 is FVKESK. The V end was cut by 1 base, the J end by 6 bases, with 9 bases between. CDR3 sequence: CASSQVQGPEAFF. The DNA of the CDR3 is TGTGCCAGCAGCCAAGTCCAGGGGCCTGAAGCTTTCTTT. Full variable domain (remainder filled in from reference TRBV14 and TRBJ1-1): EAGVTQFPSHSVIEKGQTVTLRCDPISGHDNLYWYRRVMGKEIKFLLHFVKESKQDESGMPNNRFLAERTGGTYSTLKVQPAELEDSGVYFCASSQVQGPEAFFGQGTRLTVV.

The V and J genes are TRBV4-3 and TRBJ2-7, with 9 bases lining up with TRBD2. CDR3 length: 17 residues. Trimming took 0 bases from V and 3 from J; bases not matched to a gene: 9. Germline assignment: CDR1 LGHNA and CDR2 YSLEER. DNA for the CDR3: TGCGCCAGCAGCCAAGATATCGGGCGGGAGGGCCTCTACGAGCAGTACTTC. It is translated as CASSQDIGREGLYEQYF.

The chain employs TRBV2 and TRBJ2-1; 8 bases agree with TRBD1. The germline CDR1 and CDR2 sequences are SNHLY and FYNNEI. V was pared by 2 bases and J by 8 bases, with 5 bases of the junction left unmatched. The CDR3 runs to 14 residues. In nucleotides, the CDR3 is TGTGCCAGCAGTGAATGGACAGGGCAGGATGAGCAGTTCTTC. Protein: CASSEWTGQDEQFF. The variable domain in full, with the rest retrieved from reference TRBV2 and TRBJ2-1, is EPEVTQTPSHQVTQMGQEVILRCVPISNHLYFYWYRQILGQKVEFLVSFYNNEISEKSEIFDDQFSVERPDGSNFTLKIRSTKLEDSAMYFCASSEWTGQDEQFFGPGTRLTVL.

The chain employs TRBV4-3 and TRBJ1-4; D ambiguous. The CDR3 covers 14 residues. Trimming shortened V by 0 bases and J by 5 bases, and 7 bases separated the two germline ends. The germline CDR1 and CDR2 sequences are LGHNA and YSLEER. CDR3 DNA sequence: TGCGCCAGCAGCCAAGATTACATAAATGAAAAACTGTTTTTT. The encoded protein is CASSQDYINEKLFF.

To note about this clone: Other DNA sequences from this sample encode an identical CDR3 as well. This chain uses TRBV7-9 with TRBJ2-7, with TRBD1 identical over 7 bases. The CDR3 consists of 14 residues. CDR1 SEHNR and CDR2 FQNEAQ come from the germline V gene (reference sequence). V lost 2 bases, J lost 2 bases, and 3 bases stayed unmatched. The CDR3 loop reads CASSLSQGAYEQYF. In DNA form, the CDR3 reads TGTGCCAGCAGCTTAAGTCAGGGGGCCTACGAGCAGTACTTC.

This clone was detected only a few times. This rearrangement joins TRBV7-2 to TRBJ1-2; 8 positions agree with TRBD1. There are 14 residues in the CDR3. The V gene's germline CDR1 is SGHTA and CDR2 FQGNSA. The junction had 7 bases not matched to a gene; V was cut back by 2 bases and J by 8 bases. CDR3 in amino acids: CASSLRNRDRGYTF. The CDR3 coding sequence is TGTGCCAGCAGCTTAAGAAATCGGGACAGGGGCTACACCTTC.

The V gene is TRBV28, the J gene TRBJ2-5; TRBD1 is a possible D gene (5 bases). V dropped 3 bases and J dropped 5 bases, with 10 bases sitting between them. The CDR3 spans 13 residues. Per the germline V gene, CDR1 is MDHEN and CDR2 is SYDVKM. DNA for the CDR3: TGTGCCAGCAGTTTTCCAGGGCGGGAGACCCAGTACTTC. Translation gives CASSFPGRETQYF.

This clone was observed a handful of times. The genes are TRBV5-6 and TRBJ2-2; the match to TRBD1 covers 8 bases. Unmatched junction bases numbered 7, after V lost 4 bases and J lost 5 bases. The CDR3 covers 15 residues. In germline, CDR1 is SGHDT, CDR2 YYEEEE. CDR3 in amino acids: CASSRQGRSTGELFF. For the CDR3, the DNA is TGTGCCAGCAGCCGACAGGGGAGGTCAACCGGGGAGCTGTTTTTT.

CDR3 bases: TGTGCCAGCGGGACAACCGAGGATTCAGATACGCAGTATTTT. Protein sequence: CASGTTEDSDTQYF. The gene calls are TRBV19 and TRBJ2-3, with TRBD1 as a possible D gene (6 bases). The CDR3 consists of 14 residues. Trimming took off 9 bases at V and 4 bases at J, with 17 bases between the two ends. The germline V gene encodes CDR1 LNHDA and CDR2 SQIVND (reference sequence).

The gene calls are TRBV7-3 and TRBJ2-1; maybe TRBD2 (6 bases). Trimming removed 2 bases from V and 9 bases from J, with 14 bases in between. This CDR3 spans 14 amino acids. Germline CDR1 is SGHTA and CDR2 is FQGTGA. Here the CDR3 reads CASSLDPLEGEQFF. The CDR3 DNA follows: TGTGCCAGCAGCTTAGACCCCCTGGAGGGTGAGCAGTTCTTC.

In DNA, the CDR3 is TGCGCCACCTCCGGGACGGAGTTAGCCAAAAACATTCAGTACTTC. It yields the protein CATSGTELAKNIQYF. This chain joins TRBV10-2 and TRBJ2-4, with D possibly being TRBD1 or TRBD2 (5 bases each). Trimming took 10 bases from V and 0 from J, leaving 16 bases between them. The CDR3 consists of 15 residues. Germline V gene data show CDR1 as WSHSY and CDR2 as SAAADI.

The genes are TRBV7-2 and TRBJ1-6; D is possibly TRBD1 (5 bases). Germline V gives CDR1 SGHTA, CDR2 FQGNSA. Trimming stripped 7 bases from V and 7 bases from J, with 14 bases between. The CDR3 extends over 14 amino acids. The CDR3 DNA reads TGTGCCAGCACCCATGAGGGGCCCAATTCACCCCTCCACTTT. Protein product: CASTHEGPNSPLHF. Using reference TRBV7-2 and TRBJ1-6 for the parts outside the CDR3, the full variable domain is GAGVSQSPSNKVTEKGKDVELRCDPISGHTALYWYRQSLGQGLEFLIYFQGNSAPDKSGLPSDRFSAERTGGSVSTLTIQRTQQEDSAVYLCASTHEGPNSPLHFGNGTRLTVT.

The chain has TRBV7-8 and TRBJ2-1; D is possibly TRBD2 (5 bases). This CDR3 contains 15 residues. Between the trimmed V and J ends, which lost 5 bases and 2 bases, there was a span of 13 bases. Germline CDR1 is SGHVS and CDR2 is FQNEAQ. Here the CDR3 reads CASSPRLATYNEQFF. Here the CDR3 DNA reads TGTGCCAGCAGCCCGAGGCTAGCTACCTACAATGAGCAGTTCTTC.

The chain carries TRBV5-4 and TRBJ2-7; the D is unclear. The CDR3 contains 13 residues. Germline V gene data show CDR1 as SGHNT and CDR2 as YYREEE (reference sequence). Trimming took off 0 bases at V and 6 bases at J, with 10 bases between the two ends. The CDR3 loop reads CASSLGLRPEQYF. CDR3 coding DNA: TGTGCCAGCAGCTTGGGTCTTCGACCCGAGCAGTACTTC.

The sample holds one count of this clone. The chain carries TRBV27 and TRBJ1-1; TRBD1 is a possible D gene (5 bases). Trimming removed 1 base from V and 2 bases from J, with 11 bases in between. CDR3 length: 15 amino acids. Germline CDR1 and CDR2: MNHEY and SMNVEV (reference sequence). The CDR3 region has the DNA TGTGCCAGCAGTTTATTCCAGGGATTTAACACTGAAGCTTTCTTT. Translating it yields CASSLFQGFNTEAFF.

The chain joins TRBV19 to TRBJ1-4; D is possibly TRBD1 (5 bases). The V end lost 3 bases, the J end lost 6 bases, and 11 bases lay between the germline ends. The CDR3 has 14 amino acids. Germline V gene data show CDR1 as LNHDA and CDR2 as SQIVND (reference sequence). The CDR3, as DNA: TGTGCCAGTAGTATGGGGCAAGCAGATGAAAAACTGTTTTTT. Translated: CASSMGQADEKLFF.

V usage is TRBV7-2 and J usage is TRBJ1-5; D is unclear. CDR1 SGHTA and CDR2 FQGNSA come from the germline V gene. CDR3 length equals 14 residues. Deletions cut 2 bases from V and 4 bases from J, with 9 bases between. The CDR3: CASSLQYKNQPQHF. DNA of the CDR3: TGTGCCAGCAGCTTACAATATAAGAATCAGCCCCAGCATTTT.

J is TRBJ2-7 and V is TRBV29-1; D might be TRBD1 or TRBD2, each matching 5 bases. Trimming removed 7 bases at V and 2 bases at J, with 15 bases between. The CDR3 totals 13 residues. Germline-derived CDR1 and CDR2 are SQVTM and ANQGSEA. The CDR3 spells CSGRDEIAYEQYF. CDR3 DNA: TGCAGCGGAAGGGACGAGATCGCCTACGAGCAGTACTTC.

The rearrangement links TRBV6-1 to TRBJ2-7, with 7 bases fitting TRBD1. With V trimmed by 4 bases and J by 3 bases, 3 bases remained unmatched. Per germline, CDR1 MNHNS and CDR2 SASEGT. The CDR3 is made up of 13 amino acids. DNA for the CDR3: TGTGCCAGCAGTGCCTCAGGGGGCTACGAGCAGTACTTC. Protein sequence: CASSASGGYEQYF.

This clone was picked up one time. The V and J genes are TRBV5-1 and TRBJ1-2; 9 nucleotides match TRBD1. There are 14 residues in the CDR3. CDR1 is SGHRS and CDR2 is YFSETQ in the germline V gene. V dropped 9 bases and J dropped 4; count of bases not matched to a gene: 10. In DNA form, the CDR3 reads TGCGCCACCAATCCGACAGGGGGAGGCTATGGCTACACCTTC. Its protein is CATNPTGGGYGYTF.

This clone was counted between two and nine times. The V and J genes are TRBV9 and TRBJ2-1, with D possibly matching TRBD1 (6 bases). Per germline, CDR1 SGDLS and CDR2 YYNGEE. The CDR3 covers 11 residues. Trimming shortened V by 3 bases and J by 9 bases, and 7 bases separated the two germline ends. CDR3 loop: CASSEGGEQFF. CDR3 in DNA: TGTGCCAGCAGCGAAGGGGGTGAGCAGTTCTTC. Drawing the rest from reference TRBV9 and TRBJ2-1, the complete variable domain is DSGVTQTPKHLITATGQRVTLRCSPRSGDLSVYWYQQSLDQGLQFLIQYYNGEERAKGNILERFSAQQFPDLHSELNLSSLELGDSALYFCASSEGGEQFFGPGTRLTVL.

V and J are TRBV27 and TRBJ2-7; the D gene is possibly TRBD2 (6 bases). The germline CDR1 and CDR2 sequences are MNHEY and SMNVEV (reference sequence). The CDR3 loop spans 14 amino acids. Between the trimmed V and J ends, which lost 5 bases and 2 bases, there was a span of 13 bases. The CDR3 region has the DNA TGTGCCAGCAGTCCGGGACTCACCGCCTACGAGCAGTACTTC. Amino acid sequence: CASSPGLTAYEQYF.